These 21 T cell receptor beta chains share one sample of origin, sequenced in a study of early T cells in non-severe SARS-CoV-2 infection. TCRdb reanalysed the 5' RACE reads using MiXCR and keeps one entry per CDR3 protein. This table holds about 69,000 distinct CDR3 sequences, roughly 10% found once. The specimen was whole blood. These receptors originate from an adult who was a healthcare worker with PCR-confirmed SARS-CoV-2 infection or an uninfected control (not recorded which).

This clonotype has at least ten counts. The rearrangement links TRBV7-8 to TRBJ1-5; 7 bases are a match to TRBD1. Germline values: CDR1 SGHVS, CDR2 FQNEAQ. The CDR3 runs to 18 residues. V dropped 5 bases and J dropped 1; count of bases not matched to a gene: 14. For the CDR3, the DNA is TGTGCCAGCAGCCCGAGATATGTTTCGGGACAGAGCAATCAGCCCCAGCATTTT. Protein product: CASSPRYVSGQSNQPQHF.

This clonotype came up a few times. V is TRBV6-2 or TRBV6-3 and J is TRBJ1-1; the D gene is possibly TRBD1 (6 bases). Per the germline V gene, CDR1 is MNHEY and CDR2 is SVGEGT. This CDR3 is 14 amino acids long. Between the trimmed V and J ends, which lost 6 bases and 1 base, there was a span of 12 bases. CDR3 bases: TGTGCCAGCAGGCCGGGACAAACGAACACTGAAGCTTTCTTT. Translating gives CASRPGQTNTEAFF.

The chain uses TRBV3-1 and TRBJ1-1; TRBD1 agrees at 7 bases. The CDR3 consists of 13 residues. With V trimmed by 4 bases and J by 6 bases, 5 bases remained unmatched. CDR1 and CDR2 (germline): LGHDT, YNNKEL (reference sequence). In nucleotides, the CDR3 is TGTGCCAGCAGCCCTCACAGGGGATCTGAAGCTTTCTTT. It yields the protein CASSPHRGSEAFF.

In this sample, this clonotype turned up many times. CDR3 DNA sequence: TGTGCCAGCAGCTCCGAGTCTCACCACAATGAGCAGTTCTTC. Its protein is CASSSESHHNEQFF. The chain uses TRBV7-2 and TRBJ2-1; D not certain. The germline gives CDR1 SGHTA, CDR2 FQGNSA. Trimming stripped 4 bases from V and 5 bases from J, with 12 bases between. The CDR3 is 14 amino acids.

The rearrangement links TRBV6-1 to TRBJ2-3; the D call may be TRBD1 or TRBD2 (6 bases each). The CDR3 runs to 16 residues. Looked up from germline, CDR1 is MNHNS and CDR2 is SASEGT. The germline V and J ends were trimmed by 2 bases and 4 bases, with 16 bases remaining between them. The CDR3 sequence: CASSENRGGRADTQYF. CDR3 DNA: TGTGCCAGCAGTGAAAACCGAGGGGGGCGCGCAGATACGCAGTATTTT.

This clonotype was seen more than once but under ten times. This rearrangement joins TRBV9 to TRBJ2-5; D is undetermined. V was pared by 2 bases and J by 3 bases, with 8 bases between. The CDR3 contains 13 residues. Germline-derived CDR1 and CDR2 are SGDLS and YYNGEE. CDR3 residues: CASSVDWEETQYF. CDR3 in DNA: TGTGCCAGCAGCGTGGATTGGGAAGAGACCCAGTACTTC.

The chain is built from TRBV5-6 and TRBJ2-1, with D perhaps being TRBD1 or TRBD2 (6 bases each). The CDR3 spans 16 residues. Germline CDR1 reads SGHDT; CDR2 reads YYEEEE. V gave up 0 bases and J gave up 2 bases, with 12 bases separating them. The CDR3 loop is CASSLDWGDTYNEQFF. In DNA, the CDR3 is TGTGCCAGCAGCTTGGACTGGGGGGACACCTACAATGAGCAGTTCTTC.

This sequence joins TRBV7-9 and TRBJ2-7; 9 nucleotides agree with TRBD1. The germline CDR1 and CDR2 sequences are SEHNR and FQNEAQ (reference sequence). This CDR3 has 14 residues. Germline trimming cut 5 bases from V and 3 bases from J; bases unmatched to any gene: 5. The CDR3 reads CASSGGTGHYEQYF. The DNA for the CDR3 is TGTGCCAGCAGCGGAGGGACAGGGCACTACGAGCAGTACTTC.

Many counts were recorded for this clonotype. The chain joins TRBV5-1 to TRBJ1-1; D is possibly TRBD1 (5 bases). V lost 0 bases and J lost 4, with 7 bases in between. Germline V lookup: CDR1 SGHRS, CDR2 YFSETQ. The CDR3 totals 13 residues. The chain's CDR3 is CASSLEGPTEAFF. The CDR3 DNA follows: TGCGCCAGCAGCTTGGAGGGACCCACTGAAGCTTTCTTT.

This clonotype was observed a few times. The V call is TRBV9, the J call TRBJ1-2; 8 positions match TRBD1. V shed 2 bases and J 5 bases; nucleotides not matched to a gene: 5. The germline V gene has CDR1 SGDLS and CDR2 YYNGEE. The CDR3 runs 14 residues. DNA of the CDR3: TGTGCCAGCAGCGTGGAAGACAGGGGATATGGCTACACCTTC. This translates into CASSVEDRGYGYTF. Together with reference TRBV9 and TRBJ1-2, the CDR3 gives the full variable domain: DSGVTQTPKHLITATGQRVTLRCSPRSGDLSVYWYQQSLDQGLQFLIQYYNGEERAKGNILERFSAQQFPDLHSELNLSSLELGDSALYFCASSVEDRGYGYTFGSGTRLTVV.

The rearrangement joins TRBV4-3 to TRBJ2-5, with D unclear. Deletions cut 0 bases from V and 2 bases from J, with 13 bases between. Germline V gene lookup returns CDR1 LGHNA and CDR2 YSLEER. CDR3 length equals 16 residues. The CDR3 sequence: CASSQDRTLRQETQYF. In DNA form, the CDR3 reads TGCGCCAGCAGCCAAGATAGAACACTGAGGCAAGAGACCCAGTACTTC.

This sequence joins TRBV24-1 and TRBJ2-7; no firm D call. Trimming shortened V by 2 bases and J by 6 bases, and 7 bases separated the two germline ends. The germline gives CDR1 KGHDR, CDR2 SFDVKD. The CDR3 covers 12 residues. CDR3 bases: TGTGCCACCAGTGATTCCCCGGGCGAGCAGTACTTC. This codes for CATSDSPGEQYF.

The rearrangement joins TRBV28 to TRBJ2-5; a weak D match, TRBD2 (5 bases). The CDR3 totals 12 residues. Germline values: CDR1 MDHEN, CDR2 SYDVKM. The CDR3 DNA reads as TGTGTCGTAGCGAGATCACAAGAGACCCAGTACTTC. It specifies CVVARSQETQYF. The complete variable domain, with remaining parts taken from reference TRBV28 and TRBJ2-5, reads DVKVTQSSRYLVKRTGEKVFLECVQDMDHENMFWYRQDPGLGLRLIYFSYDVKMKEKGDIPEGYSVSREKKERFSLILESASTNQTSMYLCVVARSQETQYFGPGTRLLVL.

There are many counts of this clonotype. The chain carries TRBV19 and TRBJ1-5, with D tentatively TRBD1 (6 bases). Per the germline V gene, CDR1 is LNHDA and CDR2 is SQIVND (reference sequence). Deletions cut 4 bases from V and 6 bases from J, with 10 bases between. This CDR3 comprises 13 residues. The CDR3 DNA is TGTGCCAGTAGTAAACAGGGTGCTCAGCCCCAGCATTTT. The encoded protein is CASSKQGAQPQHF.

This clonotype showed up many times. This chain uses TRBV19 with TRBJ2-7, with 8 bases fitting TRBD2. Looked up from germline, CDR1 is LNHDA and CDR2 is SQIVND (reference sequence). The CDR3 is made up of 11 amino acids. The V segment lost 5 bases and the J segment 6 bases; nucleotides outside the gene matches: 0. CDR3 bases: TGTGCCAGTAGTGCGGGAGGCGAGCAGTACTTC. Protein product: CASSAGGEQYF.

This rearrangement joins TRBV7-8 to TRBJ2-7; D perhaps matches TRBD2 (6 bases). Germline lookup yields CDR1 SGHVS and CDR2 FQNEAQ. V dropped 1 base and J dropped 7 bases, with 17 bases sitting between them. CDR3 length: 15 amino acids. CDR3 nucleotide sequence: TGTGCCAGCAGCTTAGATTTGGGCACGGCGGGGGAGCAGTACTTC. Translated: CASSLDLGTAGEQYF. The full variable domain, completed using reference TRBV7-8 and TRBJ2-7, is GAGVSQSPRYKVAKRGQDVALRCDPISGHVSLFWYQQALGQGPEFLTYFQNEAQLDKSGLPSDRFFAERPEGSVSTLKIQRTQQEDSAVYLCASSLDLGTAGEQYFGPGTRLTVT.

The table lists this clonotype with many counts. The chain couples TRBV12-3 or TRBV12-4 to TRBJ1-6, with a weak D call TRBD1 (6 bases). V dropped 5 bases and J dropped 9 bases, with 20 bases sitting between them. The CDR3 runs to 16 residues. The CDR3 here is CASSNSYGGRGSPLHF. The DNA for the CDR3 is TGTGCCAGCAGTAACTCCTACGGGGGGCGTGGTTCACCCCTCCACTTT.

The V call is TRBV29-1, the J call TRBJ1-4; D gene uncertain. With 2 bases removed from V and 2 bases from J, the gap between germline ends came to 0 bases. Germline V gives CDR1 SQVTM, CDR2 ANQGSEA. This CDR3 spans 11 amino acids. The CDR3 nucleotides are TGCAGCGTTGAAACTAATGAAAAACTGTTTTTT. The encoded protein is CSVETNEKLFF.

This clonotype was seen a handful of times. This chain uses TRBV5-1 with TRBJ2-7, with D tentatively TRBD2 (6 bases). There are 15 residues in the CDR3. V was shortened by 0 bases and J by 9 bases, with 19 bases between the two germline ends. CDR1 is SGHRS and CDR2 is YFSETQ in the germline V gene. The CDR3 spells CASSLETSASMGQYF. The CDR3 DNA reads TGCGCCAGCAGCTTGGAGACTAGTGCGTCAATGGGGCAGTACTTC.

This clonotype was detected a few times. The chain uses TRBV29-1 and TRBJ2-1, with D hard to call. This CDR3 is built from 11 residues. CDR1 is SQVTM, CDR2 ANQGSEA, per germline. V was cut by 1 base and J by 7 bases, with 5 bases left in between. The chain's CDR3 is CSVEGRNEQFF. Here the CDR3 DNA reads TGCAGCGTTGAAGGCCGGAATGAGCAGTTCTTC.

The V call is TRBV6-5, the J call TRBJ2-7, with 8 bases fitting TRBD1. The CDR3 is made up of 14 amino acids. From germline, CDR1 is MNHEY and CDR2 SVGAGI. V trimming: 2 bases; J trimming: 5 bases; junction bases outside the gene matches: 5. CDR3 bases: TGTGCCAGCAGTTACCGGACAGGGTACCACGAGCAGTACTTC. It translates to CASSYRTGYHEQYF.